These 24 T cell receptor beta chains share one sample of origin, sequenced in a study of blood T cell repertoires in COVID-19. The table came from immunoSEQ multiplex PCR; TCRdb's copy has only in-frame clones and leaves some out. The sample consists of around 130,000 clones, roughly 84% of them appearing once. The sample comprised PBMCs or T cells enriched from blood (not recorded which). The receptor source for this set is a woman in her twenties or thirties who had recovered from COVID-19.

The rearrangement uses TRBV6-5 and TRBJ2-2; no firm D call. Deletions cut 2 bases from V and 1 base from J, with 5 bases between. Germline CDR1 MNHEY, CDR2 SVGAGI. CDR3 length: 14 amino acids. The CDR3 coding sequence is TGTGCCAGCAGTTACCTAAGGAACACCGGGGAGCTGTTTTTT. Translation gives CASSYLRNTGELFF.

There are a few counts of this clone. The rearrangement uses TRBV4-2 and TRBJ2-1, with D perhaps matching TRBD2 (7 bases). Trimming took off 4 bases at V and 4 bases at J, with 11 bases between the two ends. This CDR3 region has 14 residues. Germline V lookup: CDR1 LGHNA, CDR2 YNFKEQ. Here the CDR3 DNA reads TGTGCCAGCAGCCGGGAGGGGGGATACAATGAGCAGTTCTTC. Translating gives CASSREGGYNEQFF.

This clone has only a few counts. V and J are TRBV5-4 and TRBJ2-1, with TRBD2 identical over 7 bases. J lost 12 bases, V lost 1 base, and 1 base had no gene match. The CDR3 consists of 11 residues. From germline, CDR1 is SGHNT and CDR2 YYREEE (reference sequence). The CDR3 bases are TGTGCCAGCAGCTTGACTAGCGTGCAGTTCTTC. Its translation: CASSLTSVQFF.

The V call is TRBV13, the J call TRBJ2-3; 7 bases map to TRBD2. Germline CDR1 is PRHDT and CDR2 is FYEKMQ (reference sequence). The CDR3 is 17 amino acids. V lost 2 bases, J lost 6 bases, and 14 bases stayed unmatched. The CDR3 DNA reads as TGTGCCAGCAGCTTATCGGGGTTTTTTGCGGGAGCCGATACGCAGTATTTT. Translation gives CASSLSGFFAGADTQYF.

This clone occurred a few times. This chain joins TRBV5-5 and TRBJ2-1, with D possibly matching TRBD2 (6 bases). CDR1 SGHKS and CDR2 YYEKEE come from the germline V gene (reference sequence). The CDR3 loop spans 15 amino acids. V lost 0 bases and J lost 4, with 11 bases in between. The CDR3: CASSLDWREYNEQFF. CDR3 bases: TGTGCCAGCAGCTTGGACTGGCGGGAATACAATGAGCAGTTCTTC.

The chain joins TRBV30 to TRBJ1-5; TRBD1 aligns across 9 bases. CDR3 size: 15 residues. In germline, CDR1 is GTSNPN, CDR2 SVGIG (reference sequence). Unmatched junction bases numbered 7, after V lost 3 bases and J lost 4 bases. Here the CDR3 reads CAWREQGALNQPQHF. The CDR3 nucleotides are TGTGCCTGGAGGGAACAGGGGGCCCTAAATCAGCCCCAGCATTTT. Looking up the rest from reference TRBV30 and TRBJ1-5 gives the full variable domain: SQTIHQWPATLVQPVGSPLSLECTVEGTSNPNLYWYRQAAGRGLQLLFYSVGIGQISSEVPQNLSASRPQDRQFILSSKKLLLSDSGFYLCAWREQGALNQPQHFGDGTRLSIL.

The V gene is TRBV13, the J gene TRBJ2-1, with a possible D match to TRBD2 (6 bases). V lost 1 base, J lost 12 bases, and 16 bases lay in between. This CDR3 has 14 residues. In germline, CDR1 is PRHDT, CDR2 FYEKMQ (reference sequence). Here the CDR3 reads CASSLAKRLEGQFF. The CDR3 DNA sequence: TGTGCCAGCAGCTTAGCCAAGCGGTTGGAGGGGCAGTTCTTC.

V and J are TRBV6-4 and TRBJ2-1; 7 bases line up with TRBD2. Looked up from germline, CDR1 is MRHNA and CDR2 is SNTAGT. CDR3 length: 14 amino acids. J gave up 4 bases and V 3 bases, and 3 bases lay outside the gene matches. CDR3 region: CASSETSEYNEQFF. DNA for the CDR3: TGTGCCAGCAGTGAAACTAGCGAGTACAATGAGCAGTTCTTC.

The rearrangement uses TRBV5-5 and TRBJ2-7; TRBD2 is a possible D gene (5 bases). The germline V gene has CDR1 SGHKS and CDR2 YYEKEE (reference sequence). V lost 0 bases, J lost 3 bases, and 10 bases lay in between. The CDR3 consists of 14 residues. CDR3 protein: CASSLVPGYYEQYF. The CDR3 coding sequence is TGTGCCAGCAGCTTGGTTCCGGGGTACTACGAGCAGTACTTC. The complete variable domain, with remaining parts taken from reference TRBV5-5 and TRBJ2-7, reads DAGVTQSPTHLIKTRGQQVTLRCSPISGHKSVSWYQQVLGQGPQFIFQYYEKEERGRGNFPDRFSARQFPNYSSELNVNALLLGDSALYLCASSLVPGYYEQYFGPGTRLTVT.

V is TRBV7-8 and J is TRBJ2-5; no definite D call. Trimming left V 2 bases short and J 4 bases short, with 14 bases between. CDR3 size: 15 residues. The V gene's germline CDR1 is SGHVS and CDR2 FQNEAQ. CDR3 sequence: CASSLFPTPRETQYF. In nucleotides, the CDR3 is TGTGCCAGCAGCTTATTCCCTACCCCGAGAGAGACCCAGTACTTC.

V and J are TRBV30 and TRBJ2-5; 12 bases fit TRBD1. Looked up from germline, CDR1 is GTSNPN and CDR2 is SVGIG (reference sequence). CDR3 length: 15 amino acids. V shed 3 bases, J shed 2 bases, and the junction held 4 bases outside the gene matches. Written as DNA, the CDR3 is TGTGCCTGGAGCCTGGGACAGGGGGCTCAAGAGACCCAGTACTTC. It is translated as CAWSLGQGAQETQYF.

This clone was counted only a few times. The CDR3 DNA sequence: TGTGCCTGGGCCGGACAGGGGTACACTGAAGCTTTCTTT. Its translation is CAWAGQGYTEAFF. The chain couples TRBV30 to TRBJ1-1, with 9 bases matching TRBD1. The CDR3 is made up of 13 amino acids. Germline V lookup: CDR1 GTSNPN, CDR2 SVGIG (reference sequence). J lost 3 bases, V lost 5 bases, and 4 bases had no gene match.

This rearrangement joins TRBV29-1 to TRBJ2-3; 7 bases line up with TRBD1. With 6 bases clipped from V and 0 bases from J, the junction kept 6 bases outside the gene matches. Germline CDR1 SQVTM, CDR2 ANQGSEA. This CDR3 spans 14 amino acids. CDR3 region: CSVKGQISTDTQYF. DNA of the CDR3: TGCAGCGTAAAGGGACAGATCAGCACAGATACGCAGTATTTT.

The CDR3 reads CASSLGTAQPQHF. Written as DNA, the CDR3 is TGTGCCAGCAGTCTCGGGACAGCCCAGCCCCAGCATTTT. This sequence joins TRBV12-3 or TRBV12-4 and TRBJ1-5; 7 bases map to TRBD1. The V segment lost 5 bases and the J segment 7 bases; nucleotides outside the gene matches: 5. The CDR3 totals 13 residues.

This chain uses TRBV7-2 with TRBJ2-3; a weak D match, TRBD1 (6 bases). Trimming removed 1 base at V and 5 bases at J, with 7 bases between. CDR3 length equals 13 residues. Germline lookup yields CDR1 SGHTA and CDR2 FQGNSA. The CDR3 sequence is CASSLDREDTQYF. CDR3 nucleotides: TGTGCCAGCAGCTTAGACAGGGAAGATACGCAGTATTTT.

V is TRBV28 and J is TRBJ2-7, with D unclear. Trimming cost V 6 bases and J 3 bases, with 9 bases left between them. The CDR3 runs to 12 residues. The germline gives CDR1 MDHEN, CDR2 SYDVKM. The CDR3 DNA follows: TGTGCCAGCAGCTTAGACAACTACGAGCAGTACTTC. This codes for CASSLDNYEQYF. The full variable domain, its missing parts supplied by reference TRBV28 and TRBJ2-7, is DVKVTQSSRYLVKRTGEKVFLECVQDMDHENMFWYRQDPGLGLRLIYFSYDVKMKEKGDIPEGYSVSREKKERFSLILESASTNQTSMYLCASSLDNYEQYFGPGTRLTVT.

The CDR3 loop reads CASSVGGGAANYGYTF. The CDR3 DNA reads TGTGCCAGCAGCGTAGGGGGCGGTGCAGCTAACTATGGCTACACCTTC. This chain joins TRBV9 and TRBJ1-2; perhaps TRBD1 as D (5 bases). Looked up from germline, CDR1 is SGDLS and CDR2 is YYNGEE. Trimming pared 0 bases from V and 0 bases from J, leaving 12 bases between. This CDR3 spans 16 amino acids.

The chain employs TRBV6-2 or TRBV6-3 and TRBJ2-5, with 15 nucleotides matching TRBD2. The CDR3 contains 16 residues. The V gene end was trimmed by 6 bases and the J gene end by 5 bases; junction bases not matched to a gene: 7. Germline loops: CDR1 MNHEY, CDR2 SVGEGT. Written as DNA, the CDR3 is TGTGCCAGCAGCCCCGGACTAGCGGGAGGGCGGGAGACCCAGTACTTC. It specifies CASSPGLAGGRETQYF.

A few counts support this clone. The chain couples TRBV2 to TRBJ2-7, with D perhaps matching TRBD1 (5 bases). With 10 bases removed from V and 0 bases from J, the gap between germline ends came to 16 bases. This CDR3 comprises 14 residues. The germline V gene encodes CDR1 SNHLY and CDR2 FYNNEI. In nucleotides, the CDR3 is TGTGCCACGAATCAGGGCCCCCTCTCCTACGAGCAGTACTTC. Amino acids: CATNQGPLSYEQYF. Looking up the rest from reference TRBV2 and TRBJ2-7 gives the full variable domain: EPEVTQTPSHQVTQMGQEVILRCVPISNHLYFYWYRQILGQKVEFLVSFYNNEISEKSEIFDDQFSVERPDGSNFTLKIRSTKLEDSAMYFCATNQGPLSYEQYFGPGTRLTVT.

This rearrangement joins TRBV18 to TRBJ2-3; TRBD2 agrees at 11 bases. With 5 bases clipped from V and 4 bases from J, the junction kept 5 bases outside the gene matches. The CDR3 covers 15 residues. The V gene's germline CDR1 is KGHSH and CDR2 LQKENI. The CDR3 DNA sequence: TGTGCCAGCTCAACTAGCGGGAGTAGCCCAGATACGCAGTATTTT. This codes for CASSTSGSSPDTQYF.

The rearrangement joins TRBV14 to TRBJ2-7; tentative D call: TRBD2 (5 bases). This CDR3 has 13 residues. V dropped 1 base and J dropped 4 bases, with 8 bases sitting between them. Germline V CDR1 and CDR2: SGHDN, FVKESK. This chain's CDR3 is CASSQVREYEQYF. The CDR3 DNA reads TGTGCCAGCAGCCAAGTGAGGGAGTACGAGCAGTACTTC.

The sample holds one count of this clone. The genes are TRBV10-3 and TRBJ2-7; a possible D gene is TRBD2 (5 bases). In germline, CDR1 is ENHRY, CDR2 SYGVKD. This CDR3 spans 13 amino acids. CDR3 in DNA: TGTGCTACCTCCGAGAGGGTAGCCTACGAGCAGTACTTC. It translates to CATSERVAYEQYF.

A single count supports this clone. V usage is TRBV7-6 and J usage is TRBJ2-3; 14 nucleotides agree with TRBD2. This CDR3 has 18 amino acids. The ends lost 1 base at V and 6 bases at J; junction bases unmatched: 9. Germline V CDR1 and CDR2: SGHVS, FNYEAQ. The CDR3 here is CASSLGGLAGDGRDTQYF. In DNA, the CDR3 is TGTGCCAGCAGCTTAGGGGGACTAGCGGGAGATGGTCGGGATACGCAGTATTTT.

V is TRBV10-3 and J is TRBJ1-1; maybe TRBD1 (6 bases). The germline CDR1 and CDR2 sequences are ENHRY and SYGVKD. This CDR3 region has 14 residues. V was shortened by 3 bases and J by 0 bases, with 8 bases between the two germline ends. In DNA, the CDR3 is TGTGCCATCAGTGACAGGGGCCTGAACACTGAAGCTTTCTTT. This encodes CAISDRGLNTEAFF.